The clone carrying this TCR beta chain was seen at least ten times. Antigen unknown. The observed sequence ends 3 residues before the CDR3 terminus, with the missing tail filled in from the germline J gene. Germline V gives CDR1 MDHEN, CDR2 SYDVKM. The CDR3 totals 14 residues. With V trimmed by 2 bases and J by 5 bases, 6 bases remained unmatched. Sequencing input was equivalent genomic DNA from CVID and controls. The data were produced by immunoSEQ multiplex PCR, yet TCRdb's version contains in-frame clones alone and is incomplete. This sample carries roughly 42,000 clones and no singletons, and around 2.1% goes to the top ten. The data were taken from a study of T cell clonality in common variable immunodeficiency. Study-level points and caveats: What drives increased CVID clonality needs T cell subpopulation sequencing.

Sequencing was done on a sample of peripheral blood mononuclear cells. The receptor was derived from a person between 18 and 75 years old in good health. The V call is TRBV28, the J call TRBJ2-7; 7 positions agree with TRBD2. Here the CDR3 reads CASSLGLGRDEQYF. The CDR3 bases that were read are TGTGCCAGCAGTTTAGGACTGGGGAGGGACGAG.